This T cell receptor beta chain was sequenced in a study of T cell repertoires in cytomegalovirus infection. About the research overall: Indications of both CMV infection and matching HLA type were provided by public TCR beta signatures.

The germline gives CDR1 DFQATT, CDR2 SNEGSKA (reference sequence). The CDR3 spans 13 residues. Deletions cut 6 bases from V and 7 bases from J, with 16 bases between. Each CDR3 protein is one row after TCRdb ran MiXCR on the reads. The table has 350,000 to 550,000 distinct CDR3 sequences, about 33% seen once. General observations from the study: HLA-C-restricted CMV clonotypes gave the most frequent clonotype in two of eight donors. The study identified carriers of CMV plus the relevant HLA from cumulative public TCR beta family frequency.

Regarding this clonotype: Its antigen remains unidentified.

Sample: PBMCs. The clonotype was recovered from a human donor in good health (CMV status not recorded). Some clones in this sample may be carry-over from other donors' samples. The rearrangement uses TRBV20-1 and TRBJ1-5; no clear D gene. In DNA, the CDR3 is TGCAGTGCCAGCGTAGGAACTCAACAGCCCCAGCATTTT. Its translation: CSASVGTQQPQHF.